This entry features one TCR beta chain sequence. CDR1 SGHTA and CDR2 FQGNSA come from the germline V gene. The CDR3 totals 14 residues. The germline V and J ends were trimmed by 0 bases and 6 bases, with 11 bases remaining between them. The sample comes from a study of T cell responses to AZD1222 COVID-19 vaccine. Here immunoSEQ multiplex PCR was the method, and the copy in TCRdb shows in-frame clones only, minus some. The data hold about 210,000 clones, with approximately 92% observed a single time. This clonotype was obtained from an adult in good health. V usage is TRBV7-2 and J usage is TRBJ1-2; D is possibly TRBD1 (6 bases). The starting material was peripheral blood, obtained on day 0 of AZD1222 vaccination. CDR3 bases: TGTGCCAGCAGCTTAGCGGGGGCAGGGCATGGCTACACCTTC. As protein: CASSLAGAGHGYTF.